This T cell receptor (beta chain) was recovered during a study of T cell changes during pregnancy in multiple sclerosis. TCRdb's table, derived via immunoSEQ multiplex PCR, lists solely in-frame clones and lacks some. The data contain tens of thousands of clones, over 80% of them seen just once; the ten biggest clones take up 0.45% to 0.75%. There are 15 residues in the CDR3. The V gene lost 5 bases and the J gene lost 7 bases, with 17 bases spanning the gap. Germline-derived CDR1 and CDR2 are SGHVS and FNYEAQ. The sequencing used CD4+ T cells from peripheral blood mononuclear cells, collected in the first trimester of pregnancy. V usage is TRBV7-6 and J usage is TRBJ2-2; D may be TRBD2 (6 bases). The receptor's source is a female donor with multiple sclerosis, enrolled in a pregnancy study. In nucleotides, the CDR3 is TGTGCCAGCAGCCCTAGAACACCCGGGGGCGGGGAGCTGTTTTTT. Translation gives CASSPRTPGGGELFF. Drawing the rest from reference TRBV7-6 and TRBJ2-2, the complete variable domain is GAGVSQSPRYKVTKRGQDVALRCDPISGHVSLYWYRQALGQGPEFLTYFNYEAQQDKSGLPNDRFSAERPEGSISTLTIQRTEQRDSAMYRCASSPRTPGGGELFFGEGSRLTVL.